This TCR beta chain is drawn from a study of CD8 T cells in ankylosing spondylitis. This clonotype came up many times. Its antigen is as yet unknown. Study-wide points: One TCR beta motif, made up of roughly eight highly homologous variants, appeared characteristic of ankylosing spondylitis blood. A number of the motif variants had already been described in reactive arthritis synovial fluid and blood. Clones tied to disease were said to be significantly enriched in matched ankylosing spondylitis synovial fluid.

Quantitative molecular-barcoded 5'-RACE generated the TCR beta libraries. MiXCR, applied by TCRdb to the 5' RACE reads, yields one record per CDR3 protein. The sample gives about 240,000 distinct CDR3 sequences, roughly a tenth of which show up once; around 6.5% is in the top ten. This sequence was found in a male donor with ankylosing spondylitis or in good health (not recorded which). The sample consisted of blood, either unsorted or a sorted T cell fraction (not recorded which).

The CDR3 region has the DNA TGTGCCAGCAGCTTTTGGAGCCTCTCCTACGAGCAGTACTTC. Residues: CASSFWSLSYEQYF. V and J are TRBV5-5 and TRBJ2-7, with D unresolved. The V end was cut by 2 bases, the J end by 0 bases, with 9 bases between. This CDR3 has 14 residues. Germline V gene lookup returns CDR1 SGHKS and CDR2 YYEKEE (reference sequence).